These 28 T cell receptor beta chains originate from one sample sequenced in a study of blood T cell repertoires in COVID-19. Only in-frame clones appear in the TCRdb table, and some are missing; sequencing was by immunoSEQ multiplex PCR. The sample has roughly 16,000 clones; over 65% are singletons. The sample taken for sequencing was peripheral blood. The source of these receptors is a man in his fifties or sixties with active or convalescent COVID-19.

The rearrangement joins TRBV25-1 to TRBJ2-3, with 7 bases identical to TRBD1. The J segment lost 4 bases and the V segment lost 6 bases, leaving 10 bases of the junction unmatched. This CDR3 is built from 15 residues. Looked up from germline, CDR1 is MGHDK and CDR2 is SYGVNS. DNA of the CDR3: TGTGCCAGCAGCGGGACAGCGAGGGGTTCAGATACGCAGTATTTT. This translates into CASSGTARGSDTQYF.

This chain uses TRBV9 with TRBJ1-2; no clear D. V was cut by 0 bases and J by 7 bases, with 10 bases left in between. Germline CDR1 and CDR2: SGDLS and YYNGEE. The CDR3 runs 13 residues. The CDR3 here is CASSVDGLRGYTF. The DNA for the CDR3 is TGTGCCAGCAGCGTAGATGGGCTTCGTGGCTACACCTTC.

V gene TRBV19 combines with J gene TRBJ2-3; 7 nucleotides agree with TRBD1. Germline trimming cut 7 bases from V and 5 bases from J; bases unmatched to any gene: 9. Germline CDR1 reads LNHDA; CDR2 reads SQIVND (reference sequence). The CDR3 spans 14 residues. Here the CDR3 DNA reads TGTGCCAGTACCGGGACAGTCCTGGGAGATACGCAGTATTTT. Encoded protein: CASTGTVLGDTQYF. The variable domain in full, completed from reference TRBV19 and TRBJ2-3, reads DGGITQSPKYLFRKEGQNVTLSCEQNLNHDAMYWYRQDPGQGLRLIYYSQIVNDFQKGDIAEGYSVSREKKESFPLTVTSAQKNPTAFYLCASTGTVLGDTQYFGPGTRLTVL.

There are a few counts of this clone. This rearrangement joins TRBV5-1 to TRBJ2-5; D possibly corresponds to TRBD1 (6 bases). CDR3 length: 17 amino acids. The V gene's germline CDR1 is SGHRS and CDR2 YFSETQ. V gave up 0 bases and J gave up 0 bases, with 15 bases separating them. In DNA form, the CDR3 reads TGCGCCAGCAGCTTGGGACAGGAGAAACTCTACCAAGAGACCCAGTACTTC. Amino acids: CASSLGQEKLYQETQYF.

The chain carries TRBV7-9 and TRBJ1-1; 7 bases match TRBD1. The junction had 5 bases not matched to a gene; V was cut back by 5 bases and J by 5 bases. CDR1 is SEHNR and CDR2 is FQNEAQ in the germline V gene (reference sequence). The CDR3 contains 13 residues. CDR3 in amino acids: CASSQGQSTEAFF. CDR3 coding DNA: TGTGCCAGCAGCCAGGGACAGTCTACTGAAGCTTTCTTT.

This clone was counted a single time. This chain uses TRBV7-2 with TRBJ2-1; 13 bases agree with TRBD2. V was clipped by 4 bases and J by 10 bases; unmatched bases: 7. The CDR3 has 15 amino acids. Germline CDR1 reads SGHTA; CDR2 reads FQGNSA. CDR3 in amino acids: CASSSGLAGRGEQFF. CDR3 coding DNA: TGTGCCAGCAGCTCGGGACTAGCGGGGCGCGGAGAGCAGTTCTTC.

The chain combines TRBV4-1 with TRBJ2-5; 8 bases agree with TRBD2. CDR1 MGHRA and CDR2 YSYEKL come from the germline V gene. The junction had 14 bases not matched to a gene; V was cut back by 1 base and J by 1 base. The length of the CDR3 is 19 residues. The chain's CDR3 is CASSQATMTRGGGQETQYF. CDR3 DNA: TGCGCCAGCAGCCAAGCCACTATGACTCGGGGGGGCGGCCAAGAGACCCAGTACTTC.

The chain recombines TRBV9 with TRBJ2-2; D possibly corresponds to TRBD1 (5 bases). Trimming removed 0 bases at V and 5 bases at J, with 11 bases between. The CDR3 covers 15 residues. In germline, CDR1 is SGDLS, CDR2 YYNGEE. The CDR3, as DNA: TGTGCCAGCAGCGTAGGCAGCAGGGATACCGGGGAGCTGTTTTTT. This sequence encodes CASSVGSRDTGELFF.

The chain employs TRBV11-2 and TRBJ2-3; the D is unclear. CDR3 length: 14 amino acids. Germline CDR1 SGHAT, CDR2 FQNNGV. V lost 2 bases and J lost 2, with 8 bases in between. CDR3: CASSLTVYTDTQYF. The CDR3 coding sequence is TGTGCCAGCAGCTTAACAGTCTACACAGATACGCAGTATTTT.

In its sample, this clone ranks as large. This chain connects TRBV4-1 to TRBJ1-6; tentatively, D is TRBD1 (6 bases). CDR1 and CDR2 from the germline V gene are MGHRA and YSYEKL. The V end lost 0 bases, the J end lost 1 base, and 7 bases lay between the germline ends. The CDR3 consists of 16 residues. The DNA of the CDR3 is TGCGCCAGCAGCCAAGAAAGGGGGTCCTATAATTCACCCCTCCACTTT. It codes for CASSQERGSYNSPLHF.

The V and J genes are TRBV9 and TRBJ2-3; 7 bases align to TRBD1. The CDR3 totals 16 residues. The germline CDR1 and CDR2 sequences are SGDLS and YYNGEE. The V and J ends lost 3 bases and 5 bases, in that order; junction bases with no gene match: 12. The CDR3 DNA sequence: TGTGCCAGCAGCGGGGGCGGCAGGGGGATAGGAGATACGCAGTATTTT. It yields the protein CASSGGGRGIGDTQYF.

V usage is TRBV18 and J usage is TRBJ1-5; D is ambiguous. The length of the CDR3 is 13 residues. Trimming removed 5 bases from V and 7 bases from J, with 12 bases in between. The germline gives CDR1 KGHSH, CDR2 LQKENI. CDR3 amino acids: CASSADSRQPQHF. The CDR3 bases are TGTGCCAGCTCAGCCGACTCGCGGCAGCCCCAGCATTTT.

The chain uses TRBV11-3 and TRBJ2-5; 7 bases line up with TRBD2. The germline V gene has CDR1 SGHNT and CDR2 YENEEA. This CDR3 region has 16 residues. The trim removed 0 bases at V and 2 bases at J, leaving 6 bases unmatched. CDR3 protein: CASSLDWASGQETQYF. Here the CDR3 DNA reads TGTGCCAGCAGCTTAGATTGGGCTAGCGGACAAGAGACCCAGTACTTC.

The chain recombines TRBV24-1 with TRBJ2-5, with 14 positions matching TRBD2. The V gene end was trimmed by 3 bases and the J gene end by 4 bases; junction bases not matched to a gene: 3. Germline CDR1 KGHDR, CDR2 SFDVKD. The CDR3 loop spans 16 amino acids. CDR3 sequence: CATSDPGLAGAETQYF. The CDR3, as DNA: TGTGCCACCAGTGATCCGGGACTAGCGGGAGCAGAGACCCAGTACTTC.

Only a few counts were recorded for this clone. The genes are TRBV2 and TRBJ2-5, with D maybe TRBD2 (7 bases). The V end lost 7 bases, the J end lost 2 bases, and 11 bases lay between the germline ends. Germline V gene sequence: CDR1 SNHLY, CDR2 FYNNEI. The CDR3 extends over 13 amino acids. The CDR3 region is CASTRGPQETQYF. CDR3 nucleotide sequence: TGTGCCAGCACGCGGGGGCCTCAAGAGACCCAGTACTTC.

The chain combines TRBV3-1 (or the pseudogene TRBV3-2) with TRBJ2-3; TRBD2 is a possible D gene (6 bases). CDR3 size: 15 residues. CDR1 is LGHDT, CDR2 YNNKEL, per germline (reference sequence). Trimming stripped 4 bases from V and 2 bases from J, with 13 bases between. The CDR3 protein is CASSPWDSHTDTQYF. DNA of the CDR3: TGTGCCAGCAGCCCCTGGGACTCTCACACAGATACGCAGTATTTT.

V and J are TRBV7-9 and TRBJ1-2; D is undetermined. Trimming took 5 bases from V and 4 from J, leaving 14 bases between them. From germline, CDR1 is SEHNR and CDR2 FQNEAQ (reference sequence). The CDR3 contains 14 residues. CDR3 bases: TGTGCCAGCAGCCGCGCCTTAACGGGCTATGGCTACACCTTC. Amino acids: CASSRALTGYGYTF. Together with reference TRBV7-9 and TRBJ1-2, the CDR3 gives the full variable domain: DTGVSQNPRHKITKRGQNVTFRCDPISEHNRLYWYRQTLGQGPEFLTYFQNEAQLEKSRLLSDRFSAERPKGSFSTLEIQRTEQGDSAMYLCASSRALTGYGYTFGSGTRLTVV.

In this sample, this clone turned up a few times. CDR3 in amino acids: CASSTGGSGYNEQFF. As DNA, the CDR3 is TGCGCCAGCAGCACAGGGGGGTCAGGCTACAATGAGCAGTTCTTC. The chain combines TRBV5-1 with TRBJ2-1; 8 bases match TRBD1. This CDR3 region has 15 residues. Unmatched junction bases numbered 6, after V lost 4 bases and J lost 3 bases. CDR1 is SGHRS, CDR2 YFSETQ, per germline.

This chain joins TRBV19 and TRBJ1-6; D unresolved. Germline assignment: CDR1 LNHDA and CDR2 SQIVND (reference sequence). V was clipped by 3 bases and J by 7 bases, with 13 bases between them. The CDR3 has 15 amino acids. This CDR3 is CASSMSAVLNSPLHF. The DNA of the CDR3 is TGTGCCAGTAGTATGTCGGCGGTATTAAATTCACCCCTCCACTTT.

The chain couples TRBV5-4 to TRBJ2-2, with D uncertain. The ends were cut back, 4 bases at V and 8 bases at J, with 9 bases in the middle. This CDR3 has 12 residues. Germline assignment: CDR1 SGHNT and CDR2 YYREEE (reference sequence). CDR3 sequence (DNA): TGTGCCAGCAGCCGAACCCAGGGGGAGCTGTTTTTT. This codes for CASSRTQGELFF.

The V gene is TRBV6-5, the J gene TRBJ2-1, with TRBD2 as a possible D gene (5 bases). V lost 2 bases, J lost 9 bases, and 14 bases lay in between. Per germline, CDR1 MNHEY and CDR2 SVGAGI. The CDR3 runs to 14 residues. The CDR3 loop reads CASSYPGLVGEQFF. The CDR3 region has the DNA TGTGCCAGCAGTTACCCGGGGTTGGTGGGTGAGCAGTTCTTC.

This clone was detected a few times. This chain's CDR3 is CASNRDTSNTGELFF. The CDR3 region has the DNA TGTGCCAGCAATCGGGACACCTCGAACACCGGGGAGCTGTTTTTT. The rearrangement uses TRBV6-5 and TRBJ2-2; a weak D match, TRBD1 (6 bases). Germline V lookup: CDR1 MNHEY, CDR2 SVGAGI. The V and J ends lost 7 bases and 0 bases respectively, with 12 bases between them. The CDR3 extends over 15 amino acids.

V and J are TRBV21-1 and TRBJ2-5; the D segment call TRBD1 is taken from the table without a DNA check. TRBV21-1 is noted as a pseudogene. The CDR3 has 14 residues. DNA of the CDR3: TGTGCCAGCAGCAGAGGGACACTAAAAGAGACCCAGTACTTC. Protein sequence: CASSRGTLKETQYF.

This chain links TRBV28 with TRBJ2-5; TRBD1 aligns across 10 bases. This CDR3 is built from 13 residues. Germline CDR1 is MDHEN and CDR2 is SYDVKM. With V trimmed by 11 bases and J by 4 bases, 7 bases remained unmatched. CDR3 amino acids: CAGRTGGTETQYF. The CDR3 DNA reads TGTGCCGGTAGGACAGGGGGGACAGAGACCCAGTACTTC.

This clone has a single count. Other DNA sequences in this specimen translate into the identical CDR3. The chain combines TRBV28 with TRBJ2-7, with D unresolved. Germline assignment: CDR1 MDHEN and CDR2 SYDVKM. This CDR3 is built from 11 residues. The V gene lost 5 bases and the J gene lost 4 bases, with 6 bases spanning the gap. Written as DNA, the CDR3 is TGTGCCAGCAGTCCCCTATACGAGCAGTACTTC. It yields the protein CASSPLYEQYF.

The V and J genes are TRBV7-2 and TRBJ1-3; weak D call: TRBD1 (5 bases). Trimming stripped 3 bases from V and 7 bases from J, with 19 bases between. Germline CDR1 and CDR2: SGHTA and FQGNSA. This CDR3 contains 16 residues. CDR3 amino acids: CASSLGNVGQGNTIYF. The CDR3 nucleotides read TGTGCCAGCAGCTTGGGGAATGTCGGGCAGGGCAACACCATATATTTT.

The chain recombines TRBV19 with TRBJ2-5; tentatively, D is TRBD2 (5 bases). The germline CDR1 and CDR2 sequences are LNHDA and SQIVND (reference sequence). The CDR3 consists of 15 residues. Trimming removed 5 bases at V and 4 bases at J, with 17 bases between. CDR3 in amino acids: CASSFFGLAGETQYF. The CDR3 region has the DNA TGTGCCAGTAGTTTTTTCGGTCTGGCGGGAGAGACCCAGTACTTC.

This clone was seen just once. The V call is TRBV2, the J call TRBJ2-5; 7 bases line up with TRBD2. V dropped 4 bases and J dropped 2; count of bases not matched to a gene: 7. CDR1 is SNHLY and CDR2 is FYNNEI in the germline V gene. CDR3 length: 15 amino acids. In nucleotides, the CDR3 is TGTGCCAGCAGTGTCCTCGGGGGGAATCAAGAGACCCAGTACTTC. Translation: CASSVLGGNQETQYF. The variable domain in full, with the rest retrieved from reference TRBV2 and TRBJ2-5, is EPEVTQTPSHQVTQMGQEVILRCVPISNHLYFYWYRQILGQKVEFLVSFYNNEISEKSEIFDDQFSVERPDGSNFTLKIRSTKLEDSAMYFCASSVLGGNQETQYFGPGTRLLVL.